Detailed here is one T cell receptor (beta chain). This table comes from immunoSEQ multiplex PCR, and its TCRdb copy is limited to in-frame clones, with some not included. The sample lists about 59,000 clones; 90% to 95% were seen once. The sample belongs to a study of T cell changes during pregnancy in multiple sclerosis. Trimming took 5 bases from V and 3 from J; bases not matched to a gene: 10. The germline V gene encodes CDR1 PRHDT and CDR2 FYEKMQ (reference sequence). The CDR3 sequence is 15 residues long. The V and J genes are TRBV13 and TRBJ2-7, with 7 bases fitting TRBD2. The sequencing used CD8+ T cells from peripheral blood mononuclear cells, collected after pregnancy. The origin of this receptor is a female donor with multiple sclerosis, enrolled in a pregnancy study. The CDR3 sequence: CASSQILASRYEQYF. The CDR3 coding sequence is TGTGCCAGCAGCCAAATACTAGCGTCTCGCTACGAGCAGTACTTC.